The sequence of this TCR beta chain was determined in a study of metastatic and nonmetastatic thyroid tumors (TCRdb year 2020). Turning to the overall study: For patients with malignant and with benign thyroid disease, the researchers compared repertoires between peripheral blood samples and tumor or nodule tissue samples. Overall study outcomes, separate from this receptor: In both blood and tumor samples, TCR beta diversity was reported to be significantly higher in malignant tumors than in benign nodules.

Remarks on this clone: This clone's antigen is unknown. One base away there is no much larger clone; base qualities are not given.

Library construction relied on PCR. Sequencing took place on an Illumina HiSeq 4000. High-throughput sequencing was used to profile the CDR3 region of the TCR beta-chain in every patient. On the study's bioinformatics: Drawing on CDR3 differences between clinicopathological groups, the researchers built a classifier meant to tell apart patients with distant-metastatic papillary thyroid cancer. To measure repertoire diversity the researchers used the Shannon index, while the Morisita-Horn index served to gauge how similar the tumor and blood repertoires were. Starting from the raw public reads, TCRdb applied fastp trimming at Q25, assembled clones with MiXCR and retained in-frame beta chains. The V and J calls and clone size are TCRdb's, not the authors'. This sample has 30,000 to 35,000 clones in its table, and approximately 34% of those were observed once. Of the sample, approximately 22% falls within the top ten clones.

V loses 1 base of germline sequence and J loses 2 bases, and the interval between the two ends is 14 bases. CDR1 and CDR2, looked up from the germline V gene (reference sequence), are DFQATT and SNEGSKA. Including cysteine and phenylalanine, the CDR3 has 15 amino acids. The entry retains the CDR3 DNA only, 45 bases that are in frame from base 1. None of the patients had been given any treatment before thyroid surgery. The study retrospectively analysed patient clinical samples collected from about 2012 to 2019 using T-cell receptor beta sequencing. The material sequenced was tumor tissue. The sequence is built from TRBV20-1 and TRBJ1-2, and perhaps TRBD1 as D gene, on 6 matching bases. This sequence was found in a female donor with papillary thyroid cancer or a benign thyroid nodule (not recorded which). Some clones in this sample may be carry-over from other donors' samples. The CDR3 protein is CSARAPRGANYGYTF. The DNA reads TGCAGTGCTAGAGCCCCGAGGGGGGCGAACTATGGCTACACCTTC.